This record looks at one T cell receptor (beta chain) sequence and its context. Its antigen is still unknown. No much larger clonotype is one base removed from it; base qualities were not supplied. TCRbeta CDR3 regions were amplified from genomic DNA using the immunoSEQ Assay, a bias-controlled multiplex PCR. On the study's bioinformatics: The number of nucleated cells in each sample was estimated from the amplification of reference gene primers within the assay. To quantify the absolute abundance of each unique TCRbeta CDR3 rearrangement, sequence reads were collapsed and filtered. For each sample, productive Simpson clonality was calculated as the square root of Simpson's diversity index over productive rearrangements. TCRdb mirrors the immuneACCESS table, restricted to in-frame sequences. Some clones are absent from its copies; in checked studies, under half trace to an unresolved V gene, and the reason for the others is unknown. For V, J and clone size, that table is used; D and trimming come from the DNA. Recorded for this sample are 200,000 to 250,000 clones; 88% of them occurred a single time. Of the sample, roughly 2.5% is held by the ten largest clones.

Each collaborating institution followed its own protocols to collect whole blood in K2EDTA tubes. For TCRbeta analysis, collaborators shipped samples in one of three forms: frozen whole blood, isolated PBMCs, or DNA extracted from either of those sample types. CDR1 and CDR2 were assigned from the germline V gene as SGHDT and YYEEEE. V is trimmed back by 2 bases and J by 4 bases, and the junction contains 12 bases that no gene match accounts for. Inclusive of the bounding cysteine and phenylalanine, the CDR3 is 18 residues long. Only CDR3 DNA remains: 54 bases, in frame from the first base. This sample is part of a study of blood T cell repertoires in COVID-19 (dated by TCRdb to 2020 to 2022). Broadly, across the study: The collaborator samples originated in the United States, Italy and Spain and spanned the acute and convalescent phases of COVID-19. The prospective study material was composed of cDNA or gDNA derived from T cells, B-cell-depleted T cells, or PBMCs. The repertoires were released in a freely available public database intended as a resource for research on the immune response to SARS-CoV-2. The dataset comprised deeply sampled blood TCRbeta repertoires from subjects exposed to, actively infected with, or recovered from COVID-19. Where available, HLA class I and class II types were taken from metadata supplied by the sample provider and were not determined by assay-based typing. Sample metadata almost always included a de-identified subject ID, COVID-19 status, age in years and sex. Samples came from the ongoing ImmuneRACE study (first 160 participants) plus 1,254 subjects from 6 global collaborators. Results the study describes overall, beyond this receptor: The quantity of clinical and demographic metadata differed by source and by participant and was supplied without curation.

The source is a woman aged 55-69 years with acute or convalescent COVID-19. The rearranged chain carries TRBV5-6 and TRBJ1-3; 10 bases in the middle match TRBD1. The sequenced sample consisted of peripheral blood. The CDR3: CASSFIYRDRGQGNTIYF. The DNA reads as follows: TGTGCCAGCAGCTTCATTTACCGGGACAGGGGACAAGGAAACACCATATATTTT.